The next 26 T cell receptor beta chains were all read from a single sample in a study of OX40 agonist ivuxolimab in advanced cancers. Library creation used the immunoSEQ multiplex PCR assay. This is the immuneACCESS table as TCRdb keeps it, with only in-frame sequences that have V and J called. A part of the clones is gone; compared with another copy, unresolved V genes explain less than half, and the rest is unexplained. Present in this sample are 55,000 to 95,000 clones, around 90% of which were seen just once. The top ten clonotypes cover roughly 3% of the sample. Sequenced material: CD4+ or CD8+ T cells sorted from blood, taken in a trial of the OX40 agonist ivuxolimab. All receptors come from an adult with an advanced solid tumor such as melanoma, head and neck, liver or kidney cancer.

The chain joins TRBV29-1 to TRBJ1-1; perhaps TRBD1 as D (5 bases). V lost 1 base to trimming and J lost 7 bases, with 10 bases between them. This CDR3 is built from 12 residues. CDR1 is SQVTM, CDR2 ANQGSEA, per germline. The CDR3 spells CSVEVTRGEAFF. The CDR3, as DNA: TGCAGCGTTGAAGTGACGAGGGGTGAAGCTTTCTTT.

This chain connects TRBV10-2 to TRBJ1-5; no firm D call. The CDR3 contains 15 residues. CDR1 is WSHSY and CDR2 is SAAADI in the germline V gene. Trimming pared 2 bases from V and 0 bases from J, leaving 8 bases between. The CDR3 loop is CASSEMSYSNQPQHF. CDR3 DNA sequence: TGCGCCAGCAGTGAGATGAGTTATAGCAATCAGCCCCAGCATTTT.

The chain is built from TRBV5-1 and TRBJ1-6; D remains unclear. Germline CDR1 reads SGHRS; CDR2 reads YFSETQ. The CDR3 consists of 17 residues. Trimming took 2 bases from V and 5 from J, leaving 17 bases between them. The DNA for the CDR3 is TGCGCCAGCAGCTTAAACGCCCGGGGAACAGATAATTCACCCCTCCACTTT. Protein sequence: CASSLNARGTDNSPLHF.

The J gene is TRBJ1-2, the V gene TRBV23-1, with 7 bases identical to TRBD1. TRBV23-1 is an ORF for which the function is uncertain. With V trimmed by 0 bases and J by 4 bases, 2 bases remained unmatched. The CDR3 runs 14 residues. The CDR3 reads CASSQSPGGYGYTF. Here the CDR3 DNA reads TGCGCCAGCAGTCAATCGCCAGGGGGCTATGGCTACACCTTC.

There are a few counts of this clone. The chain employs TRBV2 and TRBJ2-1, with D possibly matching TRBD1 (6 bases). V lost 6 bases, J lost 5 bases, and 14 bases lay in between. This CDR3 has 14 residues. Germline loops: CDR1 SNHLY, CDR2 FYNNEI. CDR3 region: CASSLRTDHNEQFF. CDR3 nucleotide sequence: TGTGCCAGCAGCCTACGGACAGACCACAATGAGCAGTTCTTC.

A few counts support this clone. The chain couples TRBV27 to TRBJ1-6; D gene ambiguous. Germline V gene sequence: CDR1 MNHEY, CDR2 SMNVEV (reference sequence). The germline V and J ends were trimmed by 2 bases and 0 bases, with 8 bases remaining between them. This CDR3 has 16 amino acids. The DNA of the CDR3 is TGTGCCAGCAGTTTAGAGACGCGCTCCTATAATTCACCCCTCCACTTT. Protein: CASSLETRSYNSPLHF.

The V and J genes are TRBV4-1 and TRBJ1-2; 10 positions match TRBD1. CDR3 length: 16 amino acids. Germline assignment: CDR1 MGHRA and CDR2 YSYEKL. With 4 bases clipped from V and 2 bases from J, the junction kept 7 bases outside the gene matches. DNA for the CDR3: TGCGCCAGCAGCCCGAAGGGACAGGGGAGAAACTATGGCTACACCTTC. Amino acid sequence: CASSPKGQGRNYGYTF.

This clone was counted a single time. V gene TRBV5-1 combines with J gene TRBJ1-2; the match to TRBD1 covers 7 bases. The J segment lost 8 bases and the V segment lost 2 bases, leaving 3 bases of the junction unmatched. Per germline, CDR1 SGHRS and CDR2 YFSETQ. The CDR3 loop spans 12 amino acids. CDR3 sequence: CASSFTGDGYTF. CDR3 nucleotides: TGCGCCAGCAGCTTTACAGGGGACGGCTACACCTTC.

This clone appeared a few times. The chain links TRBV29-1 to TRBJ1-1; D ambiguous. V shed 4 bases and J shed 1 base, with 10 bases lying between them. This CDR3 is 13 amino acids long. From germline, CDR1 is SQVTM and CDR2 ANQGSEA. This CDR3 reads CSVVRNTNTEAFF. The CDR3 DNA follows: TGCAGCGTTGTCCGAAATACGAACACTGAAGCTTTCTTT. The variable domain in full, with the rest retrieved from reference TRBV29-1 and TRBJ1-1, is SAVISQKPSRDICQRGTSLTIQCQVDSQVTMMFWYRQQPGQSLTLIATANQGSEATYESGFVIDKFPISRPNLTFSTLTVSNMSPEDSSIYLCSVVRNTNTEAFFGQGTRLTVV.

The chain recombines TRBV29-1 with TRBJ1-2, with D unresolved. Germline CDR1 reads SQVTM; CDR2 reads ANQGSEA. The CDR3 totals 14 residues. Deletions cut 4 bases from V and 2 bases from J, with 14 bases between. The CDR3 DNA reads TGCAGCGTTGTTAAGGAGGCCTTCAACTATGGCTACACCTTC. It translates to CSVVKEAFNYGYTF.

This clone was recorded once. The chain joins TRBV7-3 to TRBJ2-3, with no clear D. Trimming stripped 5 bases from V and 2 bases from J, with 14 bases between. This CDR3 is built from 15 residues. Germline-derived CDR1 and CDR2 are SGHTA and FQGTGA. CDR3 sequence: CASSARRGPTDTQYF. The CDR3 DNA is TGTGCCAGCAGCGCCCGCCGAGGCCCCACAGATACGCAGTATTTT.

The rearrangement joins TRBV16 to TRBJ1-2, with 8 bases fitting TRBD1. The J segment lost 5 bases and the V segment lost 2 bases, leaving 7 bases of the junction unmatched. This CDR3 has 15 amino acids. Germline loops: CDR1 KGHSY, CDR2 FQNENV. For the CDR3, the DNA is TGTGCCAGCAGCCAAGGCAGGGGGCTGAATTATGGCTACACCTTC. This translates into CASSQGRGLNYGYTF.

This CDR3 reads CASSFSSGATGGEQYF. The CDR3 nucleotides are TGTGCCAGCAGCTTTTCTAGCGGGGCAACCGGGGGCGAGCAGTACTTC. V is TRBV7-8 and J is TRBJ2-7; 9 bases fit TRBD2. From germline, CDR1 is SGHVS and CDR2 FQNEAQ. Unmatched junction bases numbered 12, after V lost 3 bases and J lost 6 bases. The CDR3 runs 16 residues.

The chain combines TRBV5-4 with TRBJ2-4, with D perhaps being TRBD1 or TRBD2 (6 bases each). Germline V lookup: CDR1 SGHNT, CDR2 YYREEE (reference sequence). The V and J ends lost 3 bases and 0 bases respectively, with 19 bases between them. CDR3 size: 18 residues. The CDR3 coding sequence is TGTGCCAGCAGCTGGCGGGACACCGGATTGCTAGCCAAAAACATTCAGTACTTC. This translates into CASSWRDTGLLAKNIQYF.

The chain recombines TRBV6-1 with TRBJ1-3; D is unclear. CDR1 is MNHNS and CDR2 is SASEGT in the germline V gene. The CDR3 loop spans 15 amino acids. V was cut by 0 bases and J by 0 bases, with 6 bases left in between. The CDR3 bases are TGTGCCAGCAGTGAAGCGGTGAGCTCTGGAAACACCATATATTTT. It specifies CASSEAVSSGNTIYF.

The table lists this clone with a few counts. One end of the junction fails to match germline, which may point to a read error. The chain carries TRBV27 and TRBJ1-1; D is unresolved. Germline values: CDR1 MNHEY, CDR2 SMNVEV (reference sequence). This CDR3 comprises 12 residues. CDR3 amino acids: CASSISGTEAFF. In DNA form, the CDR3 reads TGTGCCAGCAGTATATCGGGCACTGAAGCTTTCTTT.

Details on this clone: Sequence at one end of the junction differs from germline and may be a read error. This chain links TRBV5-4 with TRBJ2-2, with 7 bases matching TRBD1. CDR1 is SGHNT and CDR2 is YYREEE in the germline V gene (reference sequence). The CDR3 has 16 amino acids. CDR3 loop: CASSLDRDTNAGELFF. CDR3 bases: TGTGCCAGCAGCTTAGACAGGGATACGAACGCCGGGGAGCTGTTTTTT.

V gene TRBV18 combines with J gene TRBJ2-7; the D is unclear. There are 13 residues in the CDR3. Trimming took 3 bases from V and 3 from J, leaving 9 bases between them. The germline V gene encodes CDR1 KGHSH and CDR2 LQKENI. The CDR3 is CASSPRQGYEQYF. CDR3 bases: TGTGCCAGCTCACCGAGACAAGGCTACGAGCAGTACTTC.

The J gene is TRBJ2-3, the V gene TRBV18; D might be TRBD1 or TRBD2, each matching 6 bases. Per the germline V gene, CDR1 is KGHSH and CDR2 is LQKENI. The V end lost 1 base, the J end lost 6 bases, and 11 bases lay between the germline ends. The CDR3 is 14 residues long. CDR3 in amino acids: CASSPLGGADTQYF. CDR3 sequence (DNA): TGTGCCAGCTCACCACTCGGGGGCGCGGATACGCAGTATTTT. Supplemented by reference TRBV18 and TRBJ2-3, the full variable domain reads NAGVMQNPRHLVRRRGQEARLRCSPMKGHSHVYWYRQLPEEGLKFMVYLQKENIIDESGMPKERFSAEFPKEGPSILRIQQVVRGDSAAYFCASSPLGGADTQYFGPGTRLTVL.

Comments on this clone: At one of its ends the junction is not consistent with the germline gene, which may arise from a read error. The chain carries TRBV4-1 and TRBJ2-7; the D gene is possibly TRBD2 (5 bases). In germline, CDR1 is MGHRA, CDR2 YSYEKL. The CDR3 consists of 15 residues. The CDR3 spells CASSQDSPSSDEQYF. As DNA, the CDR3 is TGCGCCAGCAGCCAAGATAGTCCTAGCTCCGACGAGCAGTACTTC.

The V gene is TRBV11-2, the J gene TRBJ2-6; TRBD1 agrees at 7 bases. In germline, CDR1 is SGHAT, CDR2 FQNNGV. The CDR3 covers 14 residues. V shed 5 bases, J shed 3 bases, and the junction held 1 base outside the gene matches. Here the CDR3 reads CASSPGGGANVLTF. DNA of the CDR3: TGTGCCAGCAGCCCAGGGGGTGGGGCCAACGTCCTGACTTTC. The full variable domain, completed using reference TRBV11-2 and TRBJ2-6, is EAGVAQSPRYKIIEKRQSVAFWCNPISGHATLYWYQQILGQGPKLLIQFQNNGVVDDSQLPKDRFSAERLKGVDSTLKIQPAKLEDSAVYLCASSPGGGANVLTFGAGSRLTVL.

The chain employs TRBV19 and TRBJ1-5, with 7 bases that match TRBD1. This CDR3 is 16 amino acids long. The V and J ends lost 6 bases and 2 bases, in that order; junction bases with no gene match: 10. CDR1 and CDR2 from the germline V gene are LNHDA and SQIVND (reference sequence). The CDR3 sequence: CASRRQGWSGNQPQHF. CDR3 bases: TGTGCCAGTAGACGACAGGGATGGAGTGGCAATCAGCCCCAGCATTTT.

This chain joins TRBV30 and TRBJ1-2, with D tentatively TRBD1 (5 bases). CDR3 size: 12 residues. CDR1 and CDR2 from the germline V gene are GTSNPN and SVGIG (reference sequence). The V end was cut by 1 base, the J end by 7 bases, with 10 bases between. The CDR3 spells CAWSAGGGGYTF. The DNA for the CDR3 is TGTGCCTGGAGTGCTGGGGGAGGTGGCTACACCTTC.

The chain couples TRBV10-2 to TRBJ1-1, with D hard to call. The CDR3 contains 11 residues. The ends were cut back, 4 bases at V and 6 bases at J, with 6 bases in the middle. Germline V gene data show CDR1 as WSHSY and CDR2 as SAAADI. The DNA for the CDR3 is TGCGCCAGCAGTGGAAGAGCTGAAGCTTTCTTT. It is translated as CASSGRAEAFF.

The rearrangement uses TRBV19 and TRBJ1-1; the match to TRBD1 covers 8 bases. Germline CDR1 LNHDA, CDR2 SQIVND (reference sequence). J gave up 1 base and V 3 bases, and 7 bases lay outside the gene matches. The length of the CDR3 is 16 residues. The CDR3 loop is CASSMGRGLGNTEAFF. The CDR3 coding sequence is TGTGCCAGTAGTATGGGCAGGGGGCTAGGGAACACTGAAGCTTTCTTT. The variable domain in full, completed from reference TRBV19 and TRBJ1-1, reads DGGITQSPKYLFRKEGQNVTLSCEQNLNHDAMYWYRQDPGQGLRLIYYSQIVNDFQKGDIAEGYSVSREKKESFPLTVTSAQKNPTAFYLCASSMGRGLGNTEAFFGQGTRLTVV.

This clone was detected a few times. V and J are TRBV11-1 and TRBJ2-2; 7 nucleotides line up with TRBD2. Germline CDR1 reads SGHAT; CDR2 reads FQDESV (reference sequence). The V segment lost 3 bases and the J segment 7 bases; nucleotides outside the gene matches: 8. The CDR3 consists of 15 residues. The CDR3 nucleotides are TGTGCCAGCAGCTTGCGGACTAGAACTCTCGGGGAGCTGTTTTTT. The encoded protein is CASSLRTRTLGELFF. Using reference TRBV11-1 and TRBJ2-2 for the parts outside the CDR3, the full variable domain is EAEVAQSPRYKITEKSQAVAFWCDPISGHATLYWYRQILGQGPELLVQFQDESVVDDSQLPKDRFSAERLKGVDSTLKIQPAELGDSAMYLCASSLRTRTLGELFFGEGSRLTVL.